This is a list of T cell receptor beta chains from one sample in a study of blood T cells in healthy people across ages. TCRdb analysed the 5' RACE reads with MiXCR anew, one entry per CDR3 protein. The data contain about 640,000 distinct CDR3 sequences, 40% to 45% of them singletons. The sequenced material came from blood. The receptors were sampled from a man at least 80 years old in good health. CDR3s include the opening cysteine and the closing phenylalanine or tryptophan. The order of the fields is V gene, D gene, J gene, clone size, CDR3 protein, CDR3 DNA. The D gene is left open where the match is weak. The listing skips clone size in some rows; elsewhere it reads once, few, many or a size class.

V gene: TRBV20-1
D gene: TRBD2
J gene: TRBJ2-5
clone size: .
CDR3 protein: CSATDWELAGDVGTQYF
CDR3 DNA: TGCAGTGCTACCGACTGGGAACTAGCGGGAGATGTGGGGACCCAGTACTTC

V gene: TRBV7-8
D gene: .
J gene: TRBJ2-1
clone size: .
CDR3 protein: CASSLEITSFEQFF
CDR3 DNA: TGTGCCAGCAGCCTCGAAATCACTTCGTTCGAGCAGTTCTTC

V gene: TRBV6-4
D gene: .
J gene: TRBJ2-3
clone size: .
CDR3 protein: CASSDSVGSTDTQYF
CDR3 DNA: TGTGCCAGCAGTGACTCTGTCGGGAGCACAGATACGCAGTATTTT

V gene: TRBV20-1
D gene: TRBD2
J gene: TRBJ2-5
clone size: .
CDR3 protein: CSAEVVAGKETQYF
CDR3 DNA: TGCAGTGCCGAGGTGGTAGCGGGTAAAGAGACCCAGTACTTC

V gene: TRBV20-1
D gene: TRBD2
J gene: TRBJ2-7
clone size: .
CDR3 protein: CSARAGGNYEQYF
CDR3 DNA: TGCAGTGCTAGGGCGGGGGGCAACTACGAGCAGTACTTC

V gene: TRBV10-3
D gene: .
J gene: TRBJ2-1
clone size: few
CDR3 protein: CAISDGWRRYNEQFF
CDR3 DNA: TGTGCCATCAGTGACGGTTGGAGGCGCTACAATGAGCAGTTCTTC

V gene: TRBV4-1
D gene: .
J gene: TRBJ2-1
clone size: few
CDR3 protein: CASSQALRGRGDEQFF
CDR3 DNA: TGCGCCAGCAGCCAAGCGCTCAGGGGCCGGGGCGATGAGCAGTTCTTC

V gene: TRBV4-3
D gene: TRBD2
J gene: TRBJ2-3
clone size: .
CDR3 protein: CASSQDPGAGGRTDTQYF
CDR3 DNA: TGCGCCAGCAGCCAAGATCCGGGGGCGGGAGGCCGCACAGATACGCAGTATTTT

V gene: TRBV10-3
D gene: .
J gene: TRBJ2-1
clone size: .
CDR3 protein: CAISETSRSSYNEQFF
CDR3 DNA: TGTGCCATCAGTGAGACTAGCCGAAGCTCCTACAATGAGCAGTTCTTC

V gene: TRBV6-2/TRBV6-3
D gene: TRBD1
J gene: TRBJ1-5
clone size: .
CDR3 protein: CASSYSWRTGKDQPQHF
CDR3 DNA: TGTGCCAGCAGTTACTCTTGGAGGACAGGGAAAGATCAGCCCCAGCATTTT

V gene: TRBV20-1
D gene: .
J gene: TRBJ2-3
clone size: many
CDR3 protein: CSAREGSRDTQYF
CDR3 DNA: TGCAGTGCTAGAGAGGGTAGCAGAGATACGCAGTATTTT

V gene: TRBV25-1
D gene: TRBD1
J gene: TRBJ2-3
clone size: many
CDR3 protein: CASRRQGRVTDTQYF
CDR3 DNA: TGTGCCAGCAGGAGACAGGGGCGGGTGACAGATACGCAGTATTTT

V gene: TRBV7-2
D gene: .
J gene: TRBJ2-7
clone size: .
CDR3 protein: CASSVLENYEQYF
CDR3 DNA: TGTGCCAGCAGCGTACTTGAAAACTACGAGCAGTACTTC

V gene: TRBV10-3
D gene: .
J gene: TRBJ1-1
clone size: .
CDR3 protein: CAISESGYTEAFF
CDR3 DNA: TGTGCCATCAGTGAGTCGGGGTACACTGAAGCTTTCTTT

V gene: TRBV19
D gene: .
J gene: TRBJ2-7
clone size: .
CDR3 protein: CASSTPRGAPYQYF
CDR3 DNA: TGTGCCAGTAGTACACCCCGGGGCGCCCCATATCAGTACTTC

V gene: TRBV29-1
D gene: TRBD1
J gene: TRBJ1-2
clone size: few
CDR3 protein: CSGETGNGYTF
CDR3 DNA: TGCAGCGGAGAGACAGGGAATGGCTACACCTTC

V gene: TRBV20-1
D gene: TRBD2
J gene: TRBJ2-3
clone size: .
CDR3 protein: CSARVAGVFDTQYF
CDR3 DNA: TGCAGTGCTAGAGTAGCGGGAGTCTTTGATACGCAGTATTTT

V gene: TRBV29-1
D gene: .
J gene: TRBJ1-2
clone size: .
CDR3 protein: CSVALSDRNGYTF
CDR3 DNA: TGCAGCGTTGCCCTTTCGGATCGAAATGGCTACACCTTC

V gene: TRBV2
D gene: TRBD2
J gene: TRBJ2-1
clone size: once
CDR3 protein: CASSDLAGGGNEQFF
CDR3 DNA: TGTGCCAGCAGTGATCTAGCGGGAGGAGGAAATGAGCAGTTCTTC

V gene: TRBV4-3
D gene: .
J gene: TRBJ1-2
clone size: .
CDR3 protein: CASSQDRGGLNYGYTF
CDR3 DNA: TGCGCCAGCAGCCAAGACCGCGGAGGGCTAAACTATGGCTACACCTTC

V gene: TRBV7-2
D gene: TRBD2
J gene: TRBJ2-7
clone size: few
CDR3 protein: CASSSRPLGAGGPYEQYF
CDR3 DNA: TGTGCCAGCAGCTCCAGACCCCTAGGGGCGGGGGGCCCCTACGAGCAGTACTTC

V gene: TRBV24-1
D gene: TRBD1
J gene: TRBJ2-3
clone size: .
CDR3 protein: CATSDDGQASIDTQYF
CDR3 DNA: TGTGCCACCAGTGACGACGGACAGGCTAGCATAGATACGCAGTATTTT

V gene: TRBV14
D gene: TRBD2
J gene: TRBJ2-3
clone size: few
CDR3 protein: CASSPRLANYNLRTQYF
CDR3 DNA: TGTGCCAGCAGCCCCCGACTAGCGAACTACAACCTTAGGACGCAGTATTTT

V gene: TRBV24-1
D gene: TRBD2
J gene: TRBJ2-1
clone size: .
CDR3 protein: CATSADDVAGRYNEQFF
CDR3 DNA: TGTGCCACCAGTGCCGATGACGTAGCGGGCCGCTACAATGAGCAGTTCTTC

V gene: TRBV20-1
D gene: .
J gene: TRBJ2-7
clone size: many
CDR3 protein: CSARSSVGRGTYEQYF
CDR3 DNA: TGCAGTGCTAGGTCATCAGTCGGAAGGGGAACCTACGAGCAGTACTTC

V gene: TRBV9
D gene: .
J gene: TRBJ2-6
clone size: .
CDR3 protein: CASSANPGPAGANVLTF
CDR3 DNA: TGTGCCAGCAGCGCAAACCCCGGGCCAGCTGGGGCCAACGTCCTGACTTTC

V gene: TRBV4-1
D gene: TRBD1
J gene: TRBJ2-1
clone size: few
CDR3 protein: CASSQEPGQPNEQFF
CDR3 DNA: TGCGCCAGCAGCCAAGAGCCGGGACAGCCCAATGAGCAGTTCTTC

V gene: TRBV9
D gene: TRBD2
J gene: TRBJ2-1
clone size: .
CDR3 protein: CASSVGAGRYNEQFF
CDR3 DNA: TGTGCCAGCAGCGTTGGGGCCGGGAGGTACAATGAGCAGTTCTTC

V gene: TRBV29-1
D gene: TRBD1
J gene: TRBJ2-5
clone size: many
CDR3 protein: CSVLDRGGETQYF
CDR3 DNA: TGCAGCGTTCTGGACAGGGGTGGAGAGACCCAGTACTTC

V gene: TRBV13
D gene: .
J gene: TRBJ2-7
clone size: few
CDR3 protein: CASSREGGRAYEQYF
CDR3 DNA: TGTGCCAGCAGTAGAGAAGGGGGACGAGCCTACGAGCAGTACTTC

V gene: TRBV30
D gene: .
J gene: TRBJ2-2
clone size: few
CDR3 protein: CAWSATWGNTGELFF
CDR3 DNA: TGTGCCTGGAGTGCCACATGGGGGAACACCGGGGAGCTGTTTTTT

V gene: TRBV30
D gene: TRBD1
J gene: TRBJ1-4
clone size: .
CDR3 protein: CAWRRDSRNEKLFF
CDR3 DNA: TGTGCCTGGAGACGGGACAGTCGGAATGAAAAACTGTTTTTT

V gene: TRBV20-1
D gene: .
J gene: TRBJ1-1
clone size: .
CDR3 protein: CSARGPNTEAFF
CDR3 DNA: TGCAGTGCTAGGGGACCGAACACTGAAGCTTTCTTT

V gene: TRBV5-1
D gene: .
J gene: TRBJ2-4
clone size: .
CDR3 protein: CVSSLENSLAKNIQYF
CDR3 DNA: TGCGTCAGCAGCTTGGAAAACTCTCTAGCCAAAAACATTCAGTACTTC

V gene: TRBV20-1
D gene: .
J gene: TRBJ2-1
clone size: .
CDR3 protein: CSKLGRETSYNEQFF
CDR3 DNA: TGCAGTAAGCTCGGGAGAGAGACCTCCTACAATGAGCAGTTCTTC

V gene: TRBV28
D gene: .
J gene: TRBJ1-2
clone size: .
CDR3 protein: CASSSGTGYTF
CDR3 DNA: TGTGCCAGCAGTTCGGGCACCGGCTACACCTTC

V gene: TRBV4-2
D gene: TRBD2
J gene: TRBJ2-3
clone size: .
CDR3 protein: CASSPRAGRRDTQYF
CDR3 DNA: TGTGCCAGCAGCCCAAGAGCGGGGAGGAGAGATACGCAGTATTTT

V gene: TRBV7-2
D gene: .
J gene: TRBJ1-2
clone size: .
CDR3 protein: CASSARGANYGYTF
CDR3 DNA: TGTGCCAGCAGCGCCAGGGGAGCTAACTATGGCTACACCTTC

V gene: TRBV12-3/TRBV12-4
D gene: TRBD1
J gene: TRBJ1-2
clone size: .
CDR3 protein: CASSLRDRGNYGYTF
CDR3 DNA: TGTGCCAGCAGTTTAAGGGACAGGGGTAACTATGGCTACACCTTC

V gene: TRBV7-2
D gene: TRBD1
J gene: TRBJ1-2
clone size: .
CDR3 protein: CASSPSRTGGGYTF
CDR3 DNA: TGTGCCAGCAGCCCAAGCAGGACAGGGGGCGGCTACACCTTC

V gene: TRBV2
D gene: .
J gene: TRBJ2-7
clone size: .
CDR3 protein: CASSERGLGGPEQYF
CDR3 DNA: TGTGCCAGCAGTGAACGGGGCCTCGGGGGTCCCGAGCAGTACTTC

V gene: TRBV20-1
D gene: .
J gene: TRBJ1-5
clone size: once
CDR3 protein: CSARDDGAGNQPQHF
CDR3 DNA: TGCAGTGCTAGAGATGACGGGGCTGGCAATCAGCCCCAGCATTTT

V gene: TRBV2
D gene: .
J gene: TRBJ2-1
clone size: few
CDR3 protein: CASSAVYIDNEQFF
CDR3 DNA: TGTGCCAGCAGTGCCGTGTACATAGACAATGAGCAGTTCTTC

V gene: TRBV7-9
D gene: TRBD1
J gene: TRBJ2-4
clone size: .
CDR3 protein: CASSQIDRAINIQYF
CDR3 DNA: TGTGCCAGCAGCCAAATCGACAGGGCCATAAACATTCAGTACTTC

V gene: TRBV27
D gene: .
J gene: TRBJ2-3
clone size: once
CDR3 protein: CASSLWESTDTQYF
CDR3 DNA: TGTGCCAGCAGTTTATGGGAGAGCACAGATACGCAGTATTTT

V gene: TRBV10-3
D gene: .
J gene: TRBJ2-5
clone size: many
CDR3 protein: CAISGAGDKGTQYF
CDR3 DNA: TGTGCCATCAGTGGAGCTGGGGACAAAGGAACCCAGTACTTC

V gene: TRBV20-1
D gene: TRBD2
J gene: TRBJ2-1
clone size: few
CDR3 protein: CSAPLAGGGYNEQFF
CDR3 DNA: TGCAGTGCTCCACTAGCGGGGGGCGGCTACAATGAGCAGTTCTTC

V gene: TRBV9
D gene: TRBD2
J gene: TRBJ2-1
clone size: .
CDR3 protein: CASSVQSGTSSYNEQFF
CDR3 DNA: TGTGCCAGCAGCGTACAAAGCGGGACGAGCTCCTACAATGAGCAGTTCTTC

V gene: TRBV6-4
D gene: .
J gene: TRBJ2-1
clone size: .
CDR3 protein: CASSAQLGGTDEQFF
CDR3 DNA: TGTGCCAGCAGTGCGCAACTGGGCGGTACGGATGAGCAGTTCTTC

V gene: TRBV20-1
D gene: TRBD1
J gene: TRBJ2-7
clone size: .
CDR3 protein: CSARDGYGTVDSEQYF
CDR3 DNA: TGCAGTGCTAGAGACGGATACGGGACAGTAGACAGCGAGCAGTACTTC

V gene: TRBV15
D gene: .
J gene: TRBJ2-5
clone size: few
CDR3 protein: CATSITPGETQYF
CDR3 DNA: TGTGCCACCAGCATTACCCCAGGGGAGACCCAGTACTTC